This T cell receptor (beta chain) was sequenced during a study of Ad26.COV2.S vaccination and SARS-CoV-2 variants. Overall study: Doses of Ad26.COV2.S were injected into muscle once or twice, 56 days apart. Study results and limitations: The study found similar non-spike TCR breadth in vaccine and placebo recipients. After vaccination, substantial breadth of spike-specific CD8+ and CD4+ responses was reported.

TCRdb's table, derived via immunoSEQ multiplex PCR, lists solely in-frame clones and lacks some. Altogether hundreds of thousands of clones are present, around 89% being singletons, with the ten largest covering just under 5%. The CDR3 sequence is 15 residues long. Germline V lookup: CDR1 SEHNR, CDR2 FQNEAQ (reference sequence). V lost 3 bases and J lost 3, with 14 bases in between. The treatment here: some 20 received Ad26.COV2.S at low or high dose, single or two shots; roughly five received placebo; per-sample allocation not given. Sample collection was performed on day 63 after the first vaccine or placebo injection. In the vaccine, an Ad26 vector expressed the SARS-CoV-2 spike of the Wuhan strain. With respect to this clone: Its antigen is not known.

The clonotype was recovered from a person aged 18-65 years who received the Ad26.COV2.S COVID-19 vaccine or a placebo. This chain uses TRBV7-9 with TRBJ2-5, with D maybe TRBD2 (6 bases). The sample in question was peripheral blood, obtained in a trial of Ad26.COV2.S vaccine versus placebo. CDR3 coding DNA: TGTGCCAGCAGCTTGACAACGGGACTTGAAGAGACCCAGTACTTC. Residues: CASSLTTGLEETQYF.